This T cell receptor (beta chain) was recovered during a study of blood T cell dynamics during melanoma immunotherapy. At the level of the study: First-line therapy was either pembrolizumab or nivolumab with ipilimumab for metastatic melanoma.

The CDR3 is 15 residues long. V lost 5 bases and J lost 6; bases outside the gene matches: 12. Germline CDR1 is SSHAT and CDR2 is FNYEAQ (reference sequence). The data were produced by immunoSEQ multiplex PCR, yet TCRdb's version contains in-frame clones alone and is incomplete. The sample includes 7,900 or so clones, more than 70% of them seen just once. The time point denotes: week 3, after first cycle of checkpoint inhibitor. One draw preceded checkpoint blockade; another followed its first cycle at week 3. Response was assessed by RECIST 1.1 at 12 weeks, except a couple of rapid progressors. The V and J genes are TRBV7-7 and TRBJ2-7, with 8 positions matching TRBD1. The sample in question was blood, obtained from a patient treated with checkpoint blockade. This TCR came from a human donor with melanoma. In DNA form, the CDR3 reads TGTGCCAGCAGCCCCTCGACAGGGGAAGTCGGCGAGCAGTACTTC. Translating it yields CASSPSTGEVGEQYF.